This T cell receptor beta chain was sequenced for a study of OX40 agonist ivuxolimab in advanced cancers. The study in broad terms: The costimulatory receptor OX40 (CD134) was targeted by ivuxolimab, a fully human IgG2 agonistic monoclonal antibody. Intravenous ivuxolimab was administered to patients every 2 weeks at six dose levels: 0.01, 0.1, 0.3, 1.5, 3 and 10 mg/kg. The point of sequencing TCRbeta in the periphery was to test whether ivuxolimab changed TCR sequence diversity and drove clonal T-cell expansion. The monotherapy dose-escalation portion (N ≈ 50 patients) of the phase I ivuxolimab trial is reported in the paper. Of the roughly 52 patients in dose escalation, some 19 had hepatocellular carcinoma, some 15 had melanoma, 9 had renal cell carcinoma and 9 had head and neck cancer. Three dose-escalation patients achieved partial responses, one with hepatocellular carcinoma and two with cutaneous melanoma. Prior anti-PD-1, anti-PD-L1 or anti-CTLA-4 therapy was permitted, and checkpoint inhibitors had been received by around 39% of dose-escalation patients. In the dose-escalation cohort, more than 80% of patients were male, and the mean age was roughly 56 years with a range of roughly 23 to 79.

The trial excluded patients who had a history of autoimmune disease or who were on systemic immunosuppression. Peripheral blood for TCR sequencing was collected from all dose cohorts at baseline, on cycle 4 day 1, and on cycle 7 day 1. Samples came from an open-label, multicenter, first-in-human phase I dose-escalation trial of ivuxolimab. Adults with locally advanced or metastatic melanoma, renal cell carcinoma, hepatocellular carcinoma or head and neck squamous cell carcinoma were enrolled in the trial. Before TCR sequencing, CD4+ T cells and CD8+ T cells were sorted from peripheral blood as separate populations. As encoded in the germline V gene (reference sequence), CDR1 is LNHDA while CDR2 is SQIVND. V and J lose 2 bases and 14 bases, and a span of 16 bases separates them. Counted from cysteine to phenylalanine, this CDR3 has 13 amino acids. The kept DNA is CDR3 alone, 39 bases in frame from the first base.

Remarks on this clone: There is no known antigen for this receptor. Per-nucleotide qualities are absent, and no much larger clonotype sits a single base away.

Here is what the overall study found, with its caveats: Clonal expansion of both CD4+ and CD8+ blood T cells was observed from baseline to week 6 at doses 0.1 to 3.0 mg/kg. After ivuxolimab, more expanded clones were found on average in CD8+ T cells than in CD4+ T cells. In partial responders in the 0.1-3.0 mg/kg groups, normalized peripheral clonal expansion was found to be among the lowest, especially among CD8+ T cells. Low levels of normalized T-cell clonal expansion were also shown by some nonresponding patients. Antigen specificity was not determined for the clonally expanded peripheral T cells.

To sequence the TCRbeta CDR3 region, genomic DNA was isolated from the sorted cells. The immunoSEQ Assay was used for sequencing of TCRbeta CDR3 regions. Drawn from immuneACCESS, this table holds only the in-frame rearrangements with V and J called that TCRdb kept. Clones are partly lost; checked studies trace under half to an unresolved V gene and leave the rest unexplained. The sample yields about 20,000 clones; around four fifths were counted once. The top ten hold roughly 10% of the sample. This TCR was recovered from an adult with an advanced solid tumor such as melanoma, head and neck, liver or kidney cancer. This specimen was CD4+ or CD8+ T cells sorted from blood, taken in a trial of the OX40 agonist ivuxolimab. The rearrangement combines TRBV19 with TRBJ2-1; the best D guess is TRBD1, with 6 bases matching. The bases are TGTGCCAGTAGTATACCCGAAAAGGGGGTTAAGTTCTTC. Translated, this gives CASSIPEKGVKFF.